This is a list of T cell receptor beta chains from one sample in a study of blood T cell repertoires in COVID-19. Using immunoSEQ multiplex PCR, the repertoire was profiled, and TCRdb retains in-frame clones only, with some absent. The profile shows 120,000 or so clones, around nine tenths of them singletons. The sequenced sample was peripheral blood. These receptors originate from a man aged 45-65 years with acute or convalescent COVID-19. The CDR3 runs from the conserved cysteine through the conserved F or W. A D gene is named only where the DNA matches it firmly. Not all rows give a size; the values are once, few, many and, for expanded clones, a class.

>TRBV30|TRBJ2-7|TRBD2|-
TGTGCCCGATCCGGGACTAGCGGAAACTACGAGCAGTACTTC
CARSGTSGNYEQYF
>TRBV12-3/TRBV12-4|TRBJ2-2|TRBD1|-
TGTGCCAGCAGTAAAGGGGGCCTCGGGGAGCTGTTTTTT
CASSKGGLGELFF
>TRBV27|TRBJ1-6|-|-
TGTGCCAGCAGCGTAAGGGGACACAATAATTCACCCCTCCACTTT
CASSVRGHNNSPLHF
>TRBV9|TRBJ2-6|TRBD1|-
TGTGCCAGCAACCAAGACGGACAGGGGGCAGCTGGGGCCAACGTCCTGACTTTC
CASNQDGQGAAGANVLTF
>TRBV27|TRBJ1-4|-|-
TGTGCCAGTTCACAGGGTTTCTTGTCTAATGAAAAACTGTTTTTT
CASSQGFLSNEKLFF
>TRBV6-5|TRBJ2-7|-|-
TGTGCCAGCAGTTACATTGGGAGCTCCTACGAGCAGTACTTC
CASSYIGSSYEQYF
>TRBV7-9|TRBJ1-2|-|-
TGTGCCAGCAGCTTACAGGGGAATTTGCCCTATGGCTACACCTTC
CASSLQGNLPYGYTF
>TRBV6-5|TRBJ1-1|-|-
TGTGCCAGCAGTTACTCGAGCAACACTGAAGCTTTCTTT
CASSYSSNTEAFF
>TRBV5-1|TRBJ1-6|TRBD1|few
TGCGCCAGCAGCTATGACAGGGCTAATTCACCCCTCCACTTT
CASSYDRANSPLHF
>TRBV29-1|TRBJ2-1|-|-
TGCAGCGTTGAGCGGCAGCAGTACAATGAGCAGTTCTTC
CSVERQQYNEQFF
>TRBV6-4|TRBJ1-6|TRBD1|-
TGTGCCAGCAACACAGGGGGTTCACCCCTCCACTTT
CASNTGGSPLHF
>TRBV10-2|TRBJ1-5|TRBD1|-
TGCGCCAGCAGTGTTCTGGGACAGGGGGTCAATCAGCCCCAGCATTTT
CASSVLGQGVNQPQHF
>TRBV6-6|TRBJ2-1|TRBD2|-
TGTGCCAGCAGGGTTCTAGCGGAACCTTACAATGAGCAGTTCTTC
CASRVLAEPYNEQFF
>TRBV7-9|TRBJ1-2|-|few
TGTGCCAGCAGCTTAGAGACAGGTGATGGCTACACCTTC
CASSLETGDGYTF
>TRBV4-1|TRBJ2-1|TRBD2|once
TGCGCCAGCAGCCAAGTAAATCCAGCGGGAGATGTTAGTAACAATGAGCAGTTCTTC
CASSQVNPAGDVSNNEQFF
>TRBV6-5|TRBJ1-2|-|-
TGTGCCAGCAGCAAGACAGACGTCTATGGCTACACCTTC
CASSKTDVYGYTF
>TRBV5-1|TRBJ2-2|TRBD2|few
TGCGCCAGCAGCTTGGGTCTAGCGGGAGGACTTCTGAACACCGGGGAGCTGTTTTTT
CASSLGLAGGLLNTGELFF